The 20 T cell receptor beta chains reported below all come from one sample, sequenced in a study of shared clonotypes between healthy human individuals. Some clones are missing from TCRdb's copy, which holds only in-frame ones; the method was immunoSEQ multiplex PCR. This table holds some 360,000 clones, 73% found once. Sequencing input: memory CD4+ T cells sorted from blood. Noted subset: CD45RA-negative fraction. The receptors stem from a young man in good health.

This CDR3 is CASSLRSQRRGVEKLFF. The CDR3 DNA reads TGTGCCAGCAGCTTGAGGAGCCAAAGGAGGGGAGTGGAAAAACTGTTTTTT. V gene TRBV7-9 combines with J gene TRBJ1-4; tentatively, D is TRBD1 (5 bases). Per the germline V gene, CDR1 is SEHNR and CDR2 is FQNEAQ (reference sequence). This CDR3 contains 17 residues. Between the trimmed V and J ends, which lost 3 bases and 8 bases, there was a span of 22 bases.

This clone was seen only once. The chain couples TRBV10-2 to TRBJ1-5; a possible D gene is TRBD1 (5 bases). V lost 6 bases, J lost 4 bases, and 13 bases lay in between. The CDR3 extends over 14 amino acids. Germline CDR1 is WSHSY and CDR2 is SAAADI. This chain's CDR3 is CASSLAGPNQPQHF. The CDR3 nucleotides read TGCGCCAGCAGCCTCGCAGGGCCTAATCAGCCCCAGCATTTT.

The genes are TRBV18 and TRBJ1-1, with 7 bases lining up with TRBD1. This CDR3 has 14 amino acids. With V trimmed by 2 bases and J by 4 bases, 4 bases remained unmatched. Germline lookup yields CDR1 KGHSH and CDR2 LQKENI. The CDR3 region has the DNA TGTGCCAGCTCACCAAGGCAGGGGGGCACTGAAGCTTTCTTT. Protein: CASSPRQGGTEAFF.

The rearrangement links TRBV11-2 to TRBJ1-1; D remains unclear. This CDR3 contains 12 residues. The ends were cut back, 1 base at V and 9 bases at J, with 9 bases in the middle. CDR1 is SGHAT, CDR2 FQNNGV, per germline. The CDR3: CASSLVGGKAFF. CDR3 nucleotide sequence: TGTGCCAGCAGCTTAGTTGGAGGGAAAGCTTTCTTT.

This clone has just one count. This chain joins TRBV7-6 and TRBJ2-1, with 15 bases matching TRBD2. J gave up 5 bases and V 2 bases, and 10 bases lay outside the gene matches. CDR3 length: 19 amino acids. Germline CDR1 is SGHVS and CDR2 is FNYEAQ. Here the CDR3 reads CASSLLAGTSGRLNNEQFF. In nucleotides, the CDR3 is TGTGCCAGCAGCTTACTTGCCGGGACTAGCGGGAGGCTAAACAATGAGCAGTTCTTC.

The chain combines TRBV6-4 with TRBJ2-1, with D unclear. The CDR3 length is 11 residues. V lost 3 bases, J lost 9 bases, and 6 bases lay in between. Germline values: CDR1 MRHNA, CDR2 SNTAGT. As DNA, the CDR3 is TGTGCCAGCAGTGAGGGTTTTGAGCAGTTCTTC. Protein product: CASSEGFEQFF.

This chain connects TRBV19 to TRBJ1-1; D not certain. This CDR3 has 12 amino acids. Germline V gives CDR1 LNHDA, CDR2 SQIVND (reference sequence). V was clipped by 10 bases and J by 0 bases, with 9 bases between them. CDR3 in DNA: TGTGCCACCGAGGCCCTGAACACTGAAGCTTTCTTT. Its translation: CATEALNTEAFF.

The chain combines TRBV28 with TRBJ2-1, with 9 bases lining up with TRBD2. V trimming: 6 bases; J trimming: 5 bases; junction bases outside the gene matches: 8. The CDR3 spans 15 residues. Germline lookup yields CDR1 MDHEN and CDR2 SYDVKM. The CDR3 sequence is CASRAPSGKNNEQFF. The CDR3 coding sequence is TGTGCCAGCAGGGCTCCTAGCGGGAAGAACAATGAGCAGTTCTTC.

This chain uses TRBV28 with TRBJ2-6; perhaps TRBD1 as D (5 bases). The CDR3 spans 16 residues. Germline V gene lookup returns CDR1 MDHEN and CDR2 SYDVKM. Trimming cost V 4 bases and J 3 bases, with 13 bases left between them. DNA for the CDR3: TGTGCCAGCAGTTCACCGGGCAGGGTTGGGGCCAACGTCCTGACTTTC. Translation gives CASSSPGRVGANVLTF.

This clone turned up a few times. The genes are TRBV6-5 and TRBJ2-5; the D is unclear. Trimming stripped 5 bases from V and 3 bases from J, with 10 bases between. The CDR3 runs 13 residues. CDR1 is MNHEY and CDR2 is SVGAGI in the germline V gene. Here the CDR3 reads CASSPTEEETQYF. CDR3 nucleotide sequence: TGTGCCAGCAGTCCAACAGAGGAAGAGACCCAGTACTTC.

The rearrangement uses TRBV2 and TRBJ2-5; 12 bases agree with TRBD2. The CDR3 loop spans 17 amino acids. CDR1 SNHLY and CDR2 FYNNEI come from the germline V gene. V lost 0 bases, J lost 5 bases, and 7 bases stayed unmatched. The CDR3 loop is CASSEATTSGSRETQYF. DNA for the CDR3: TGTGCCAGCAGTGAAGCCACGACTAGCGGGAGCCGTGAGACCCAGTACTTC. Variable domain in full (rest from reference TRBV2 and TRBJ2-5): EPEVTQTPSHQVTQMGQEVILRCVPISNHLYFYWYRQILGQKVEFLVSFYNNEISEKSEIFDDQFSVERPDGSNFTLKIRSTKLEDSAMYFCASSEATTSGSRETQYFGPGTRLLVL.

The CDR3 reads CASSPRMAGGPGEQYF. The CDR3 DNA follows: TGCGCCAGCAGCCCGCGAATGGCGGGAGGGCCGGGGGAGCAGTACTTC. The rearrangement joins TRBV5-1 to TRBJ2-7; 9 bases are shared with TRBD2. Germline assignment: CDR1 SGHRS and CDR2 YFSETQ. There are 16 residues in the CDR3. Trimming removed 4 bases from V and 7 bases from J; junction bases left unmatched: 15.

The chain uses TRBV6-4 and TRBJ2-1; TRBD2 aligns across 13 bases. Germline loops: CDR1 MRHNA, CDR2 SNTAGT. CDR3 length equals 13 residues. Trimming cost V 11 bases and J 9 bases; bases outside gene matches: 7. CDR3: CAFRTSGSGEQFF. CDR3 DNA: TGTGCCTTTAGGACTAGCGGGAGTGGTGAGCAGTTCTTC.

This clone was counted once. The chain couples TRBV19 to TRBJ2-5, with 14 nucleotides matching TRBD2. V dropped 3 bases and J dropped 4; count of bases not matched to a gene: 7. Germline assignment: CDR1 LNHDA and CDR2 SQIVND (reference sequence). This CDR3 comprises 17 residues. CDR3 protein: CASSILGLAGVSETQYF. DNA of the CDR3: TGTGCCAGTAGTATCCTGGGACTAGCGGGAGTCTCAGAGACCCAGTACTTC.

This rearrangement joins TRBV7-9 to TRBJ2-5, with TRBD2 matching over 7 bases. This CDR3 has 15 residues. Trimming at V came to 1 base and at J to 2 bases, leaving 4 bases not matched to a gene. Looked up from germline, CDR1 is SEHNR and CDR2 is FQNEAQ (reference sequence). For the CDR3, the DNA is TGTGCCAGCAGCTTAGAGCTAGCGGTGCAAGAGACCCAGTACTTC. Encoded protein: CASSLELAVQETQYF.

In regard to this clone: Other DNA sequences in the sample encode the same CDR3. The chain joins TRBV30 to TRBJ1-5, with D possibly TRBD1 on 6 matching bases. The CDR3 covers 13 residues. Looked up from germline, CDR1 is GTSNPN and CDR2 is SVGIG (reference sequence). V was cut by 3 bases and J by 7 bases, with 13 bases left in between. The CDR3 coding sequence is TGTGCCTGGAGCGAAGGGGGAGGGCAGCCCCAGCATTTT. It encodes CAWSEGGGQPQHF. Full variable domain (remainder filled in from reference TRBV30 and TRBJ1-5): SQTIHQWPATLVQPVGSPLSLECTVEGTSNPNLYWYRQAAGRGLQLLFYSVGIGQISSEVPQNLSASRPQDRQFILSSKKLLLSDSGFYLCAWSEGGGQPQHFGDGTRLSIL.

This chain links TRBV10-3 with TRBJ2-5; either TRBD1 or TRBD2 may supply D (5 bases each). In germline, CDR1 is ENHRY, CDR2 SYGVKD. There are 14 residues in the CDR3. With 9 bases removed from V and 2 bases from J, the gap between germline ends came to 16 bases. The CDR3 sequence is CAMAARGFQETQYF. The DNA for the CDR3 is TGTGCCATGGCGGCGAGGGGCTTTCAAGAGACCCAGTACTTC.

The J gene is TRBJ2-7, the V gene TRBV21-1; TRBD2 was called by the table and not checked on the DNA. TRBV21-1 is shown as a pseudogene. The CDR3 runs to 12 residues. The CDR3 protein is CASAGTSYEQYF. The CDR3 nucleotides are TGTGCCAGCGCGGGGACGAGCTACGAGCAGTACTTC.

The chain combines TRBV5-1 with TRBJ2-1; 7 bases fit TRBD1. There are 17 residues in the CDR3. The V and J ends lost 0 bases and 10 bases, in that order; junction bases with no gene match: 16. From germline, CDR1 is SGHRS and CDR2 YFSETQ. CDR3 sequence (DNA): TGCGCCAGCAGCTTGGCCTCAGTTTTAGACAGGGCGGCGGAGCAGTTCTTC. This translates into CASSLASVLDRAAEQFF. The complete variable domain, with remaining parts taken from reference TRBV5-1 and TRBJ2-1, reads KAGVTQTPRYLIKTRGQQVTLSCSPISGHRSVSWYQQTPGQGLQFLFEYFSETQRNKGNFPGRFSGRQFSNSRSEMNVSTLELGDSALYLCASSLASVLDRAAEQFFGPGTRLTVL.

This chain joins TRBV29-1 and TRBJ2-4; 7 nucleotides align to TRBD2. V lost 4 bases to trimming and J lost 0 bases; unmatched junction nucleotides: 0. Germline V gives CDR1 SQVTM, CDR2 ANQGSEA. There are 13 residues in the CDR3. The CDR3 region has the DNA TGCAGCGTTGGCGGGGGAGCCAAAAACATTCAGTACTTC. This encodes CSVGGGAKNIQYF.